This TCR beta chain is from a study of Ad26.COV2.S vaccination and SARS-CoV-2 variants. About the research overall: Ad26.COV2.S arm of COV1001 included the donor. Study results and limitations: TCR breadth and depth analyses may have underestimated total T cell responses. Higher spike-specific TCR breadth was found in vaccine recipients than in placebo recipients.

Of note for this clone: Its antigen is as yet unknown. Other DNA sequences within the sample encode an identical CDR3.

Treatment noted: about 20 received Ad26.COV2.S at low or high dose, single or two shots; about 5 received placebo; per-sample allocation not given. Sampling occurred on day 63 after the first vaccine or placebo injection. An 18-55-year-old adult in Boston served as donor. The assay was immunoSEQ multiplex PCR, and TCRdb's table has in-frame clones only and misses some. The sample consists of fewer than 400,000 clones, roughly 84% of them appearing once. Trimming stripped 7 bases from V and 3 bases from J, with 11 bases between. Per the germline V gene, CDR1 is KGHDR and CDR2 is SFDVKD. This CDR3 region has 14 residues.

The clonotype originates from a person between 18 and 60 years old who received the Ad26.COV2.S COVID-19 vaccine or a placebo. The sample in question was peripheral blood, obtained in a trial of Ad26.COV2.S vaccine versus placebo. The rearrangement uses TRBV24-1 and TRBJ2-2, with D perhaps matching TRBD1 or TRBD2 (5 bases each). Here the CDR3 DNA reads TGTGCCACCAGCCGGGGACCGGACACCGGGGAGCTGTTTTTT. It yields the protein CATSRGPDTGELFF.